This T cell receptor (beta chain) was sequenced in a study of shared clonotypes between healthy human individuals. Study-wide results and limits: The small donor group covered limited genetic and exposure diversity.

The method was immunoSEQ multiplex PCR; TCRdb's version includes in-frame clones alone and lacks a portion of them. The sample has around 2.1 million clones; 95% are singletons. A remark on this clone: Its antigen is not identified.

Germline CDR1 is MNHNS and CDR2 is SASEGT. The CDR3 runs to 12 residues. V dropped 6 bases and J dropped 1 base, with 7 bases sitting between them. This clonotype originated in a man aged 18 to 30 in good health. The chain has TRBV6-1 and TRBJ2-7, with a tentative D call TRBD2 (5 bases). Material for sequencing was naive CD4+ T cells sorted from blood. Subset in this sample: CD45RA+ positively selected. CDR3 region: CASRPGSYEQYF. The CDR3 bases are TGTGCCAGCAGGCCGGGGTCCTACGAGCAGTACTTC.